This TCR beta chain came from a study of Graves' ophthalmopathy and Graves' hyperthyroidism. As for the study in general: The authors defined stable hyperthyroidism as no ophthalmopathy within 18 months of follow-up.

Scientists amplified the TCR beta CDR3 regions from RNA transcripts. In the first round, RT-PCR was carried out with HTBI primers, and a multiplex PCR formed the second round. TCRdb reprocessed the multiplex PCR reads with MiXCR, giving one entry per CDR3 protein. The sample lists 900,000 to 1,200,000 distinct CDR3 sequences, around a third occurring once. Concerning this clonotype: Antigen unknown.

The hyperthyroidism patients had a new diagnosis of under 2 months' duration and were aged 18 to 65. Pregnancy or lactation, uncontrolled infections and other autoimmune diseases were grounds for excluding patients. Findings and limits, study-wide: Both a roughly 68% sensitivity and an approximately 77% specificity characterized the model's predictions of ophthalmopathy progression.

Sequencing input: peripheral blood or thyroid tissue (not recorded which). This TCR came from an adult man with Graves' hyperthyroidism.

The CDR3 loop reads CATSRDRVRQAKNIQYF. CDR3 DNA sequence: TGTGCCACCAGCAGAGACAGGGTGCGCCAAGCCAAAAACATTCAGTACTTC. The chain has TRBV15 and TRBJ2-4; perhaps TRBD1 as D (5 bases). The V and J ends lost 0 bases and 0 bases respectively, with 12 bases between them. In germline, CDR1 is LNHNV, CDR2 YYDKDF (reference sequence). CDR3 length equals 17 residues.